Sequencing of this T cell receptor (beta chain) was carried out in a study of shared clonotypes between healthy human individuals. On the study more broadly: Three plates each covered CD4 naive and memory; CD8 naive two, CD8 memory one.

Profiled with immunoSEQ multiplex PCR; TCRdb holds only in-frame clones, not every one. The sample shows 2 million to 3 million clones, 90% to 95% of them seen only once. CD45RA-negative memory and CD45RA+ naive subsets were split from the CD4+ cells. Points on this clone: Its antigen is as yet unknown.

Broader study findings: Some clonotypes were shared by all four sorted-subset donors, while others were not shared. The non-shared ones had lower generation probabilities than the shared ones.

This TCR came from a man aged 18 to 29 in good health. Some clones in this sample may be carry-over from other donors' samples. Material: naive CD4+ T cells from PBMCs. Subset noted: CD45RA+ positively selected.

The CDR3 here is CASSVLRAGPYNEQFF. In nucleotides, the CDR3 is TGTGCCAGCAGTGTGCTCCGAGCCGGACCGTACAATGAGCAGTTCTTC. V gene TRBV6-1 combines with J gene TRBJ2-1; D unclear. Trimming took off 4 bases at V and 4 bases at J, with 17 bases between the two ends. Germline V gives CDR1 MNHNS, CDR2 SASEGT. The CDR3 has 16 amino acids.